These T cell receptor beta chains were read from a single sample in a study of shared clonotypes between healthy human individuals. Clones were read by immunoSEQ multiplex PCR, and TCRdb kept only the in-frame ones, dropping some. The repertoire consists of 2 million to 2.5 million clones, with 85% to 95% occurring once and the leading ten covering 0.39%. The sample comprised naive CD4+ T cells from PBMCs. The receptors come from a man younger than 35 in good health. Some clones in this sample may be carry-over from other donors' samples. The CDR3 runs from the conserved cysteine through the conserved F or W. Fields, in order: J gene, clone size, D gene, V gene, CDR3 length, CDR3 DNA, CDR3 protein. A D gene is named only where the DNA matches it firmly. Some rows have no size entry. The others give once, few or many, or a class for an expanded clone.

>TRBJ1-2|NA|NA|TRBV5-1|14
TGCGCCAGCAGCGCCAGGGTTTCAAACTATGGCTACACCTTC
CASSARVSNYGYTF
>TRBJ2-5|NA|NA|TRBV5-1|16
TGCGCCAGCAGCTTGGCTTCGGGTCTAGCGCTGGAGACCCAGTACTTC
CASSLASGLALETQYF
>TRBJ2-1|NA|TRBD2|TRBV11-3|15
TGTGCCAGCAGCGTGGGACTAGACTCCTACAATGAGCAGTTCTTC
CASSVGLDSYNEQFF
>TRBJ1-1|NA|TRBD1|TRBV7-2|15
TGTGCCAGCAGCTTGAACAGGGGGAGAAGCACTGAAGCTTTCTTT
CASSLNRGRSTEAFF
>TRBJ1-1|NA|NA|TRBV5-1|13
TGCGCCAGCAGCTTATCGGTATACACTGAAGCTTTCTTT
CASSLSVYTEAFF
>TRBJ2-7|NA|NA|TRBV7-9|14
TGTGCCAGCGGCCTCCTAGCGCTTCAGGACGAGCAGTACTTC
CASGLLALQDEQYF
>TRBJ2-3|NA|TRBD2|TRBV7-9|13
TGTGCCAGCAGCTTCTCTAGCGGAGATACGCAGTATTTT
CASSFSSGDTQYF
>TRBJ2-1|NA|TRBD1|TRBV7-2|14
TGTGCCAGCAGCACTAACAGGGGCGGGCATGAGCAGTTCTTC
CASSTNRGGHEQFF
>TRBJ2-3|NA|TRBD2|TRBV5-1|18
TGCGCCAGCAGCTTGGGAGGACTAGCGGCCGGGGGCCCAGATACGCAGTATTTT
CASSLGGLAAGGPDTQYF
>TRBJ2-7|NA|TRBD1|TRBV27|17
TGTGCCAGCAGTTTATGGACCCCCGGGACAGGGGGTGGGGAGCAGTACTTC
CASSLWTPGTGGGEQYF
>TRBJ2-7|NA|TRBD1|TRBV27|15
TGTGCCAGCAGTTTCTTCCGGGACAGGATCGACGAGCAGTACTTC
CASSFFRDRIDEQYF
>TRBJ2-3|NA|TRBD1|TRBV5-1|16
TGCGCCAGCAGCTTGTATACGGGACAGGGGTTAGATACGCAGTATTTT
CASSLYTGQGLDTQYF
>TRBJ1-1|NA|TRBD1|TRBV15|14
TGTGCCACCACAGTCCAGGGGGCTTTGACTGAAGCTTTCTTT
CATTVQGALTEAFF
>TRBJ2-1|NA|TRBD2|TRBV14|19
TGTGCCAGCAGCCAGGGACTGACTAGCGGGAGCCCCCGGGGCAATGAGCAGTTCTTC
CASSQGLTSGSPRGNEQFF
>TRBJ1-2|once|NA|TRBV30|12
TGTGCCTGGAGGAACAGGGAGTATGGCTACACCTTC
CAWRNREYGYTF
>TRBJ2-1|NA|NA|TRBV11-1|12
TGTGCCAGCAGCTCGGCAGGGTCCAATCCGCTCTTC
CASSSAGSNPLF
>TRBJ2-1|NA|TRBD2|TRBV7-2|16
TGTGCCAGCAGCGAATTTAGCGGGAGCTCCTACAATGAGCAGTTCTTC
CASSEFSGSSYNEQFF
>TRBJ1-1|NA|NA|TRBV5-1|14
TGCGCCAGCAGCCTCGGGACGGCGAACACTGAAGCTTTCTTT
CASSLGTANTEAFF
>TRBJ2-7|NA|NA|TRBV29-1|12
TGCAGCGTTGTATTCGGATCCTACGAGCAGTACTTC
CSVVFGSYEQYF
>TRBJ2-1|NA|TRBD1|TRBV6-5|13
TGTGCCAGCAGGCCAGGGGGCGGGAATGAGCAGTTCTTC
CASRPGGGNEQFF
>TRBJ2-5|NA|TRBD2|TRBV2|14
TGTGCCAGCAGGGATAGCGGGAACGGGGAGACCCAGTACTTC
CASRDSGNGETQYF
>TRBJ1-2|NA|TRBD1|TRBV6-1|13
TGTGCCAGCATTCAGGACAGGAACTATGGCTACACCTTC
CASIQDRNYGYTF
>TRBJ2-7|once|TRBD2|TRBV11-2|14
TGTGCCAGCAGCACTAGCGCTTACTGGTCCGAGCAGTACTTC
CASSTSAYWSEQYF
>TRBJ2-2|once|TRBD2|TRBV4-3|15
TGCGCCAGCAGCCAAGACGTAGCGGGTACCGGGGAGCTGTTTTTT
CASSQDVAGTGELFF